These 17 T cell receptor beta chains were sequenced from one sample in a study of identical twins (dated by TCRdb to 2016 to 2017). Library preparation was by 5' RACE. TCRdb names Illumina HiSeq 2000 as the instrument used. The public reads were run again by TCRdb, first through fastp at Q25 and then through MiXCR, and only productive beta chains were kept. Duplicate CDR3 protein sequences are folded into a single record with the most common DNA and genes. This sample has around 250,000 distinct CDR3 sequences in its table, and roughly 13% of those were observed once. The top ten clones comprise 4% of the sample. In addition, the sample was reused for a study of yellow fever vaccine responses in identical twins.

Sequenced: memory (CD45RO+) T cells sorted from blood. Sample cell subset or site, as interpreted from the label and publication: CD45RO+ enriched T cells. The receptor source for this set is a woman under 30 in good health.

This clonotype was detected once. One end of the junction is discordant with germline, which a read error may explain. This chain uses TRBV2 with TRBJ2-6, with D possibly matching TRBD2 (7 bases). There are 16 residues in the CDR3. The V gene's germline CDR1 is SNHLY and CDR2 FYNNEI. The CDR3 bases are TGTGCCAGCAAGACGGCTGGGGGCGCGGGGGCCAACGTCCTGATTTTC. This translates into CASKTAGGAGANVLIF.

This clonotype was found a few times. The gene calls are TRBV12-3 or TRBV12-4 and TRBJ2-1, with 11 bases matching TRBD2. The CDR3 contains 18 residues. The V gene end was trimmed by 5 bases and the J gene end by 0 bases; junction bases not matched to a gene: 9. CDR3 in DNA: TGTGCCAGCAGTGTTACTAGCGGGGGAGCCTACTCCTACAATGAGCAGTTCTTC. It is translated as CASSVTSGGAYSYNEQFF.

At least ten counts were recorded for this clonotype. V usage is TRBV12-3 or TRBV12-4 and J usage is TRBJ2-3; D might be TRBD2 (6 bases). CDR3 length equals 15 residues. V lost 6 bases and J 2 bases, leaving 15 bases between the germline ends. DNA of the CDR3: TGTGCCAGCAGGTTAAGACAGCGGGCCACAGATACGCAGTATTTT. This gives the protein CASRLRQRATDTQYF.

This clonotype was recorded at least ten times. The J gene is TRBJ2-5, the V gene TRBV7-2, with D unclear. Germline CDR1 is SGHTA and CDR2 is FQGNSA. CDR3 length: 12 amino acids. V was trimmed by 5 bases and J by 5 bases, leaving 9 bases between them. For the CDR3, the DNA is TGTGCCAGCAGCCCCGGACGGGAGACCCAGTACTTC. It translates to CASSPGRETQYF.

The sample holds a few counts of this clonotype. J is TRBJ2-1 and V is TRBV7-8, with D maybe TRBD2 (6 bases). V lost 5 bases to trimming and J lost 6 bases, with 20 bases between them. Germline V gives CDR1 SGHVS, CDR2 FQNEAQ. The CDR3 has 16 amino acids. Here the CDR3 DNA reads TGTGCCAGCAGCCCCCGGGAGCCGCCCCCGATCAATGAGCAGTTCTTC. It codes for CASSPREPPPINEQFF.

This clonotype has more than one count but fewer than ten. The junction departs from germline at one end; a sequencing error may be responsible. The chain uses TRBV7-7 and TRBJ1-3; D is possibly TRBD1 (5 bases). The CDR3 consists of 15 residues. Per the germline V gene, CDR1 is SSHAT and CDR2 is FNYEAQ (reference sequence). CDR3 DNA: TGTGCTAGCAGCCCGTCGACAGACGCTGGAAACACCATATATTTT. Its protein is CASSPSTDAGNTIYF.

The sample holds many counts of this clonotype. The chain combines TRBV11-2 with TRBJ2-3; 8 nucleotides agree with TRBD1. There are 14 residues in the CDR3. V was clipped by 7 bases and J by 2 bases; unmatched bases: 5. Germline CDR1 and CDR2: SGHAT and FQNNGV. The CDR3 DNA follows: TGTGCCAGCATCAAGGACAGGGTCACAGATACGCAGTATTTT. This codes for CASIKDRVTDTQYF.

This clonotype was counted only a few times. This rearrangement joins TRBV5-1 to TRBJ2-3; maybe TRBD2 (7 bases). CDR1 is SGHRS, CDR2 YFSETQ, per germline. Trimming cost V 4 bases and J 7 bases, with 19 bases left between them. The CDR3 loop spans 15 amino acids. CDR3 amino acids: CASSGGGGARNTQYF. CDR3 sequence (DNA): TGCGCCAGCAGCGGGGGAGGGGGGGCCAGAAATACGCAGTATTTT.

This clonotype is deemed medium-sized. The chain uses TRBV29-1 and TRBJ2-2, with D tentatively TRBD2 (6 bases). V shed 0 bases and J shed 2 bases, with 13 bases lying between them. This CDR3 contains 16 residues. CDR1 and CDR2 (germline): SQVTM, ANQGSEA. In nucleotides, the CDR3 is TGCAGCGTTGAAGATAGGAGGACTACAAACACCGGGGAGCTGTTTTTT. This translates into CSVEDRRTTNTGELFF.

There are a few counts of this clonotype. This chain joins TRBV11-1 and TRBJ1-2, with D unclear. The CDR3 totals 13 residues. V lost 5 bases and J lost 6, with 13 bases in between. Germline V lookup: CDR1 SGHAT, CDR2 FQDESV (reference sequence). The CDR3 region has the DNA TGTGCCAGCAGCCCCAGAGGACTAAATGGCTACACCTTC. Its translation: CASSPRGLNGYTF.

As to this clonotype: Compared with germline, one end of the junction differs, possibly owing to a read error. The chain joins TRBV5-6 to TRBJ2-1; 8 nucleotides agree with TRBD1. In germline, CDR1 is SGHDT, CDR2 YYEEEE. The CDR3 consists of 14 residues. The CDR3 bases are TGTGCCAGCAGCCGGACAGGGTTTTACATTGAGCAGTTCTTC. Protein product: CASSRTGFYIEQFF.

This clonotype was observed many times. The chain employs TRBV30 and TRBJ2-7; D possibly corresponds to TRBD1 (5 bases). This CDR3 region has 11 residues. Germline values: CDR1 GTSNPN, CDR2 SVGIG (reference sequence). The V end was cut by 5 bases, the J end by 2 bases, with 7 bases between. The CDR3 reads CAWSRAYEQYF. CDR3 nucleotides: TGTGCCTGGTCCAGGGCCTACGAGCAGTACTTC.

This rearrangement joins TRBV7-9 to TRBJ2-7; 7 nucleotides align to TRBD1. J lost 0 bases, V lost 4 bases, and 3 bases had no gene match. This CDR3 spans 14 amino acids. Germline V gives CDR1 SEHNR, CDR2 FQNEAQ (reference sequence). For the CDR3, the DNA is TGTGCCAGCAGCTCGGACAGGAACTCCTACGAGCAGTACTTC. Translating gives CASSSDRNSYEQYF.

The chain recombines TRBV19 with TRBJ1-1, with D perhaps TRBD1 (6 bases). CDR1 and CDR2 (germline): LNHDA, SQIVND (reference sequence). The CDR3 has 14 residues. Deletions cut 7 bases from V and 11 bases from J, with 23 bases between. As DNA, the CDR3 is TGTGCCAGTAACCCATCCATCGACAGGTCGACGGCTTTCTTT. It yields the protein CASNPSIDRSTAFF. Supplemented by reference TRBV19 and TRBJ1-1, the full variable domain reads DGGITQSPKYLFRKEGQNVTLSCEQNLNHDAMYWYRQDPGQGLRLIYYSQIVNDFQKGDIAEGYSVSREKKESFPLTVTSAQKNPTAFYLCASNPSIDRSTAFFGQGTRLTVV.

This clonotype was seen ten or more times. This chain connects TRBV12-3 or TRBV12-4 to TRBJ2-2; either TRBD1 or TRBD2 may supply D (5 bases each). This CDR3 spans 13 amino acids. V lost 3 bases and J lost 6, with 8 bases in between. The CDR3 loop reads CASSFMGAGELFF. The CDR3 region has the DNA TGTGCCAGCAGTTTTATGGGGGCCGGGGAGCTGTTTTTT.

This clonotype was detected a few times. V is TRBV5-5 and J is TRBJ2-1; D is ambiguous. V lost 1 base to trimming and J lost 7 bases, with 18 bases between them. The CDR3 has 16 residues. The V gene's germline CDR1 is SGHKS and CDR2 YYEKEE (reference sequence). This CDR3 reads CASSLKGVLLGNEQFF. Written as DNA, the CDR3 is TGTGCCAGCAGCTTGAAAGGTGTACTATTGGGGAATGAGCAGTTCTTC.

V and J are TRBV5-1 and TRBJ2-3; 10 bases fit TRBD1. Trimming took 3 bases from V and 3 from J; bases not matched to a gene: 7. Germline loops: CDR1 SGHRS, CDR2 YFSETQ. This CDR3 has 16 residues. The CDR3 coding sequence is TGCGCCAGCAGCTGGGGTGACAGGGGGCCTACAGATACGCAGTATTTT. Its translation: CASSWGDRGPTDTQYF.